These 25 T cell receptor beta chains came from one sample sequenced in a study of monozygotic twins with inflammatory bowel disease. Following a re-call of the 5' RACE reads, TCRdb has one entry per CDR3 protein and lacks DNA. This sample's table reports a few hundred thousand distinct CDR3 sequences. Sample: blood. All receptors derive from a human donor with ulcerative colitis or Crohn's disease, or a healthy co-twin of an affected twin (not recorded which).

The chain links TRBV6-1 to TRBJ1-1. The length of the CDR3 is 15 residues. Germline V gene data show CDR1 as MNHNS and CDR2 as SASEGT. The CDR3 sequence: CASSEAPSTRTEAFF.

The chain joins TRBV20-1 to TRBJ2-1; TCRdb lists TRBD1, though no DNA is available to test this call. The CDR3 covers 17 residues. Germline V gene lookup returns CDR1 DFQATT and CDR2 SNEGSKA (reference sequence). The CDR3 spells CSARANPVAFTYNEQFF.

V usage is TRBV5-1 and J usage is TRBJ2-7. The CDR3 is made up of 16 amino acids. Germline CDR1 reads SGHRS; CDR2 reads YFSETQ. The CDR3 region is CASSLDLASSSYEQYF.

The chain is built from TRBV5-1 and TRBJ2-5. CDR1 is SGHRS, CDR2 YFSETQ, per germline. This CDR3 spans 14 amino acids. The CDR3 loop reads CASSPWRFQETQYF.

The rearrangement links TRBV20-1 to TRBJ2-3; checking the TCRdb D call of TRBD2 is not possible without DNA. This CDR3 is 13 amino acids long. CDR1 is DFQATT and CDR2 is SNEGSKA in the germline V gene (reference sequence). The CDR3: CSAGLAGGSTQYF.

J is TRBJ1-4 and V is TRBV20-1; TCRdb lists TRBD1, though no DNA is available to test this call. CDR3 length equals 14 residues. Germline CDR1 and CDR2: DFQATT and SNEGSKA (reference sequence). The chain's CDR3 is CSASPDATNEKLFF.

This sequence joins TRBV4-3 and TRBJ2-7; TCRdb picks TRBD2, but there is no DNA to check that call. Germline-derived CDR1 and CDR2 are LGHNA and YSLEER. This CDR3 spans 16 amino acids. CDR3 residues: CASSQVPNSGDYEQYF.

The chain recombines TRBV19 with TRBJ2-1; TCRdb calls TRBD2, which cannot be checked without DNA. Germline V gives CDR1 LNHDA, CDR2 SQIVND (reference sequence). The CDR3 extends over 15 amino acids. CDR3 sequence reads: CASSISGSGYNEQLF.

The chain links TRBV7-9 to TRBJ2-1; without DNA, the TCRdb call of TRBD1 cannot be checked. Germline assignment: CDR1 SEHNR and CDR2 FQNEAQ (reference sequence). The CDR3 spans 16 residues. The CDR3 region is CASSSLTGGSYNEQFF.

The genes are TRBV7-2 and TRBJ2-1. Germline V CDR1 and CDR2: SGHTA, FQGNSA. This CDR3 has 16 residues. The CDR3 here is CASSLARANSYNEQFF.

The V and J genes are TRBV9 and TRBJ2-5; without DNA, the TCRdb call of TRBD1 cannot be checked. Germline CDR1 and CDR2: SGDLS and YYNGEE. CDR3 size: 14 residues. The CDR3 reads CASALQGAGETQYF.

The chain couples TRBV24-1 to TRBJ1-2; lacking DNA, the TRBD1 call made by TCRdb goes unchecked. Germline V CDR1 and CDR2: KGHDR, SFDVKD. The CDR3 spans 14 residues. The CDR3 loop is CATSDSRSGYGYTF.

CDR3 sequence reads: CAIRTQGAFNEQYF. The chain has TRBV10-3 and TRBJ2-7; TCRdb's D gene call, TRBD1, goes unchecked for lack of DNA. The germline V gene has CDR1 ENHRY and CDR2 SYGVKD. The length of the CDR3 is 14 residues.

The V gene is TRBV11-2, the J gene TRBJ1-2. The CDR3 loop spans 13 amino acids. Germline V gene sequence: CDR1 SGHAT, CDR2 FQNNGV. The CDR3 region is CASSPDGYYGYTF. The full variable domain, rest sourced from reference TRBV11-2 and TRBJ1-2, is EAGVAQSPRYKIIEKRQSVAFWCNPISGHATLYWYQQILGQGPKLLIQFQNNGVVDDSQLPKDRFSAERLKGVDSTLKIQPAKLEDSAVYLCASSPDGYYGYTFGSGTRLTVV.

J is TRBJ1-2 and V is TRBV20-1. The CDR3 is 11 residues long. Germline CDR1 reads DFQATT; CDR2 reads SNEGSKA (reference sequence). The CDR3 is CSARHFVGYTF.

This chain links TRBV27 with TRBJ2-1; the D gene TCRdb calls, TRBD2, cannot be checked with no DNA. CDR1 and CDR2 (germline): MNHEY, SMNVEV (reference sequence). This CDR3 comprises 19 residues. The chain's CDR3 is CASSLRTISGGGTYNEQFF.

This chain connects TRBV12-3 or TRBV12-4 to TRBJ2-2. The CDR3 has 14 amino acids. This chain's CDR3 is CASTFGRQTGELFF.

The chain combines TRBV3-1 with TRBJ2-1; the D call from TCRdb, TRBD2, cannot be confirmed without DNA. Germline CDR1 reads LGHDT; CDR2 reads YNNKEL (reference sequence). This CDR3 spans 16 amino acids. This chain's CDR3 is CASSQLLAGGNNEQFF.

The rearrangement uses TRBV20-1 and TRBJ2-4. CDR3 length: 13 amino acids. Germline CDR1 DFQATT, CDR2 SNEGSKA (reference sequence). CDR3: CSALDRRKNMQYF.

The V call is TRBV7-3, the J call TRBJ2-6. The germline V gene has CDR1 SGHTA and CDR2 FQGTGA. This CDR3 is built from 13 residues. This CDR3 reads CASSLEGANVLTF.

The genes are TRBV20-1 and TRBJ2-5; TCRdb gives TRBD2 as the D gene, but with no DNA this cannot be confirmed. Germline lookup yields CDR1 DFQATT and CDR2 SNEGSKA (reference sequence). CDR3 length: 16 amino acids. The CDR3 loop is CSARGSGRGGQETQYF.

This sequence joins TRBV5-8 and TRBJ1-2; no DNA is available, so the TRBD1 call from TCRdb remains unchecked. The CDR3 sequence is 14 residues long. Germline CDR1 and CDR2: SGHTS and YDEGEE. CDR3 in amino acids: CASSKDRRDYGYTF.

The chain couples TRBV12-3 or TRBV12-4 to TRBJ2-6; lacking DNA, the TRBD1 call made by TCRdb goes unchecked. The CDR3 spans 15 residues. The CDR3 reads CASGGAPPGANVLTF.

This chain connects TRBV3-1 to TRBJ1-1. Per germline, CDR1 LGHDT and CDR2 YNNKEL (reference sequence). This CDR3 has 14 amino acids. The CDR3 sequence: CASSQTEPNTEAFF.

CDR3 in amino acids: CASSAPRTGVKDEQYF. This sequence joins TRBV12-3 or TRBV12-4 and TRBJ2-7; as DNA is missing, the TRBD1 call by TCRdb cannot be tested. The CDR3 is made up of 16 amino acids.